The next 7 T cell receptor beta chains were all read from a single sample in a study of OX40 agonist ivuxolimab in advanced cancers. Some clones are missing from TCRdb's copy, which holds only in-frame ones; the method was immunoSEQ multiplex PCR. The table has under 20,000 clones, approximately 85% seen once; the top ten hold 3% to 3.5%. This sample comprised CD4+ or CD8+ T cells sorted from blood, obtained in a trial of the OX40 agonist ivuxolimab. The origin of the receptors is an adult with an advanced solid tumor such as melanoma, head and neck, liver or kidney cancer.

In this sample, this clone turned up a few times. The V and J genes are TRBV7-3 and TRBJ2-1, with 9 bases that match TRBD1. The J segment lost 0 bases and the V segment lost 5 bases, leaving 8 bases of the junction unmatched. From germline, CDR1 is SGHTA and CDR2 FQGTGA. CDR3 length: 17 amino acids. CDR3 amino acids: CASSPTGGGSSYNEQFF. CDR3 bases: TGTGCCAGCAGCCCTACAGGGGGCGGAAGCTCCTACAATGAGCAGTTCTTC.

The chain carries TRBV5-1 and TRBJ2-2; 10 bases fit TRBD1. The CDR3 totals 15 residues. Trimming at V came to 3 bases and at J to 8 bases, leaving 7 bases not matched to a gene. The germline CDR1 and CDR2 sequences are SGHRS and YFSETQ. The CDR3 loop reads CASSSGQGVWGELFF. In DNA form, the CDR3 reads TGCGCCAGCAGCTCCGGACAGGGGGTATGGGGGGAGCTGTTTTTT.

The J gene is TRBJ1-1, the V gene TRBV29-1; weak D call: TRBD1 (5 bases). Germline-derived CDR1 and CDR2 are SQVTM and ANQGSEA. V dropped 5 bases and J dropped 0 bases, with 13 bases sitting between them. The CDR3 spans 14 residues. The CDR3 sequence is CSVPIGGLNTEAFF. CDR3 coding DNA: TGCAGCGTTCCCATCGGGGGATTGAACACTGAAGCTTTCTTT.

This sequence joins TRBV4-3 and TRBJ1-4, with unresolved D. CDR3 size: 16 residues. Germline CDR1 and CDR2: LGHNA and YSLEER. Trimming took 3 bases from V and 2 from J, leaving 13 bases between them. As DNA, the CDR3 is TGCGCCAGCAGCCAGGCTCCGACCCGCACTAATGAAAAACTGTTTTTT. It specifies CASSQAPTRTNEKLFF.

This rearrangement joins TRBV18 to TRBJ2-5; D ambiguous. The V end lost 5 bases, the J end lost 2 bases, and 9 bases lay between the germline ends. Germline values: CDR1 KGHSH, CDR2 LQKENI. CDR3 length equals 13 residues. The CDR3 is CASSSTRQETQYF. CDR3 nucleotides: TGTGCCAGCTCATCGACAAGACAAGAGACCCAGTACTTC.

The J gene is TRBJ2-1, the V gene TRBV6-5; unclear D gene. The V gene's germline CDR1 is MNHEY and CDR2 SVGAGI. Trimming took 0 bases from V and 7 from J, leaving 10 bases between them. The CDR3 covers 14 residues. The DNA for the CDR3 is TGTGCCAGCAGTTACTCGATGACGACTAATGAGCAGTTCTTC. Its protein product is CASSYSMTTNEQFF.

The chain couples TRBV10-3 to TRBJ2-2; 11 nucleotides line up with TRBD2. This CDR3 comprises 15 residues. The J segment lost 1 base and the V segment lost 10 bases, leaving 5 bases of the junction unmatched. From germline, CDR1 is ENHRY and CDR2 SYGVKD. CDR3 nucleotide sequence: TGTGCCACTCTAGCGGGGGGACGGAACACCGGGGAGCTGTTTTTT. Translated, it gives CATLAGGRNTGELFF.